This T cell receptor beta chain was profiled in a study of a mutant IDH1 vaccine in newly diagnosed glioma. Study-wide context: During weeks 1, 3, 5, 7, 11, 15, 19 and 23, patients received eight vaccinations.

The time point was: week 11, during vaccination. Doses of 300 ug of mutant IDH1 20-mer peptide were given with topical imiquimod. V was clipped by 4 bases and J by 10 bases; unmatched bases: 5. Germline CDR1 and CDR2: SGHNT and YYREEE (reference sequence). CDR3 size: 14 residues. TCRdb's table, derived via immunoSEQ multiplex PCR, lists solely in-frame clones and lacks some. The sample holds fewer than 70,000 clones, around 91% seen once. To note about this clone: Its antigen is still unknown.

The source is a man aged 35-49 years with glioma. J is TRBJ1-6 and V is TRBV5-4, with TRBD1 matching over 10 bases. The material sequenced was PBMCs, taken from a glioma patient whose treatment included an IDH1 peptide vaccine. The CDR3 is CASSLGTGDSPLHF. DNA for the CDR3: TGTGCCAGCAGCCTTGGGACAGGGGACTCACCCCTCCACTTT.